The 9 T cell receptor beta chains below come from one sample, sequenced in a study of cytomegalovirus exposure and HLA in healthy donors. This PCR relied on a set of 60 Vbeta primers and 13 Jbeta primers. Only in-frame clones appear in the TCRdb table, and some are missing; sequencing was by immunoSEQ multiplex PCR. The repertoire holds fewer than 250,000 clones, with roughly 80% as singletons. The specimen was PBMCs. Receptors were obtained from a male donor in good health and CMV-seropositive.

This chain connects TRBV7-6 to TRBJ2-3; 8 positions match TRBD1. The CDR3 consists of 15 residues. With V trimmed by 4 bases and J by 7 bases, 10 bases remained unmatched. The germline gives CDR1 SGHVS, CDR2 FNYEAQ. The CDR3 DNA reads TGTGCCAGCAGCTCGACAGGGGCCGCAGTTAATACGCAGTATTTT. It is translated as CASSSTGAAVNTQYF.

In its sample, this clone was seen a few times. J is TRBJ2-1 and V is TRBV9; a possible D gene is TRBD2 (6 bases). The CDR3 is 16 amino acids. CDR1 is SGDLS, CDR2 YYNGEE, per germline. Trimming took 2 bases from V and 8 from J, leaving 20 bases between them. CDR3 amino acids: CASSVPPIGRWYEQFF. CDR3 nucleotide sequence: TGTGCCAGCAGCGTGCCACCGATCGGGAGATGGTATGAGCAGTTCTTC.

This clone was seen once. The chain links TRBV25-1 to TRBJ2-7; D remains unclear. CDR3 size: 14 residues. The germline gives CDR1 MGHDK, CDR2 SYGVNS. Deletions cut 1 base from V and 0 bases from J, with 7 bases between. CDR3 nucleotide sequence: TGTGCCAGCAGTGAATTGGGCAACTCCTACGAGCAGTACTTC. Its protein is CASSELGNSYEQYF.

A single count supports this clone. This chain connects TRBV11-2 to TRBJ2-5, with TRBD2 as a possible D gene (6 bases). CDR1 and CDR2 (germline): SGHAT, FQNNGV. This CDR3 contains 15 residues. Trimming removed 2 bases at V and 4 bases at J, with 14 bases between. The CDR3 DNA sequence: TGTGCCAGCAGCTTACGGGGGAGCGTTGGAGAGACCCAGTACTTC. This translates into CASSLRGSVGETQYF.

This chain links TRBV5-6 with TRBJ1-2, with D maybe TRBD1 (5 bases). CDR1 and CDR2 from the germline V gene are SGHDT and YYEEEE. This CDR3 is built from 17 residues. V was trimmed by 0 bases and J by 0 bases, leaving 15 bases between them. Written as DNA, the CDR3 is TGTGCCAGCAGCTTGGCCTCAGACAGAGCCTCTAACTATGGCTACACCTTC. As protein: CASSLASDRASNYGYTF.

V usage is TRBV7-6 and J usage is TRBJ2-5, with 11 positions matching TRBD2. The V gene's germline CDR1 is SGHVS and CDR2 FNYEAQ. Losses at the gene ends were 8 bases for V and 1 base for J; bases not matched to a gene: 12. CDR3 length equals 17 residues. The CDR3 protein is CASVAASGGILQETQYF. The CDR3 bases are TGTGCCAGCGTCGCGGCTAGCGGGGGGATACTCCAAGAGACCCAGTACTTC.

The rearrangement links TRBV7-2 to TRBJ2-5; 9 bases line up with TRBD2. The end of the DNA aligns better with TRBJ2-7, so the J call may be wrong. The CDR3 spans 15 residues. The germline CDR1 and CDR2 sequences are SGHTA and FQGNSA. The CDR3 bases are TGTGCCAGCAGCCGGGCCCGCGGGGGGGCCCACGAGCAGTACTTC. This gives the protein CASSRARGGAHEQYF.

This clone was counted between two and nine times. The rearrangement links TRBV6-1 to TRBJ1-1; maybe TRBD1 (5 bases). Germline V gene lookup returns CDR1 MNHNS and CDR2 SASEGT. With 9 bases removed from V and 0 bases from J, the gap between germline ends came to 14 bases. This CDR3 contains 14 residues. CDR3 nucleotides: TGTGCCAGTGCCCTCGGGGGAGTGAACACTGAAGCTTTCTTT. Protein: CASALGGVNTEAFF.

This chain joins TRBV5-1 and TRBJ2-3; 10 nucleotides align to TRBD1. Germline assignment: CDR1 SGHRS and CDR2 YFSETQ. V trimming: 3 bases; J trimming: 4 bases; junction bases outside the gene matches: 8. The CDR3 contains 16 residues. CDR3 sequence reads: CASSWAGTGAPDTQYF. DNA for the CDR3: TGCGCCAGCAGCTGGGCCGGGACAGGGGCTCCAGATACGCAGTATTTT.